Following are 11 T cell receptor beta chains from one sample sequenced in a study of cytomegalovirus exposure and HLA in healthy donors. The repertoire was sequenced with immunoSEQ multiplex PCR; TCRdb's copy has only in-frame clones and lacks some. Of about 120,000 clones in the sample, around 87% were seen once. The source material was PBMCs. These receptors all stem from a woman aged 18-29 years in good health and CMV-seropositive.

CDR3 region: CASSFSGNTGELFF. The CDR3 DNA follows: TGTGCCAGCAGCTTCTCAGGGAACACCGGGGAGCTGTTTTTT. This chain links TRBV13 with TRBJ2-2; D gene uncertain. The CDR3 runs 14 residues. Trimming took off 3 bases at V and 1 base at J, with 6 bases between the two ends. CDR1 is PRHDT and CDR2 is FYEKMQ in the germline V gene (reference sequence).

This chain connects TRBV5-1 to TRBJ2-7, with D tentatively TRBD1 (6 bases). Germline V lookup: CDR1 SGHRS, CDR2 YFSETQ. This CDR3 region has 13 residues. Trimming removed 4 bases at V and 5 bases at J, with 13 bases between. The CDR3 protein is CASSHGQSDEQYF. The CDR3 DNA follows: TGCGCCAGCAGCCACGGACAGTCGGACGAGCAGTACTTC.

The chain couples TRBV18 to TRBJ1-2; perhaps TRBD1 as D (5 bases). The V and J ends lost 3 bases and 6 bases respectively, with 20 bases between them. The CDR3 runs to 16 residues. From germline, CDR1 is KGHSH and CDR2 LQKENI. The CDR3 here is CASSPGDFPYRHGYTF. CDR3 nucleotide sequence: TGTGCCAGCTCACCCGGGGACTTCCCCTACAGGCATGGCTACACCTTC. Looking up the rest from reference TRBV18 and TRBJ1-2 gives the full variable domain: NAGVMQNPRHLVRRRGQEARLRCSPMKGHSHVYWYRQLPEEGLKFMVYLQKENIIDESGMPKERFSAEFPKEGPSILRIQQVVRGDSAAYFCASSPGDFPYRHGYTFGSGTRLTVV.

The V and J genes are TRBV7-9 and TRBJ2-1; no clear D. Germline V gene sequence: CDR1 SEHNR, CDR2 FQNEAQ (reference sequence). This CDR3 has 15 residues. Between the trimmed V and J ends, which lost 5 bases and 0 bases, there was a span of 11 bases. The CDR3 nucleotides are TGTGCCAGCAGCCCCCCCGTTAGCTCCTACAATGAGCAGTTCTTC. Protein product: CASSPPVSSYNEQFF.

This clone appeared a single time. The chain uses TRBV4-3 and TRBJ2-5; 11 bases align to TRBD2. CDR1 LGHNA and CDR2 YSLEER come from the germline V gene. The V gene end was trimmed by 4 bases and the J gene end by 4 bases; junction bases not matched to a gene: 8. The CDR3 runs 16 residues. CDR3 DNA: TGCGCCAGCAGCCTTACAATTAGCGGGGGGGGAGAGACCCAGTACTTC. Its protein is CASSLTISGGGETQYF.

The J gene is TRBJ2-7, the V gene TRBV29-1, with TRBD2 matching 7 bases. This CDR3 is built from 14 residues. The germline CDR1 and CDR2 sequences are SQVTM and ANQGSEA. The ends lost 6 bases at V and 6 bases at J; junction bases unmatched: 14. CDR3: CSVKYGGRGLEQYF. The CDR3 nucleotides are TGCAGCGTGAAGTATGGCGGGAGAGGCCTCGAGCAGTACTTC.

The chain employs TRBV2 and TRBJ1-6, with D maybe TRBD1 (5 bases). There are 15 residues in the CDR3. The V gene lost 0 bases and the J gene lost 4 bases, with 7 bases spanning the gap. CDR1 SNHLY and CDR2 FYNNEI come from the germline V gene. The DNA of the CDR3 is TGTGCCAGCAGTGAAGCCGACAGTTATAATTCACCCCTCCACTTT. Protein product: CASSEADSYNSPLHF.

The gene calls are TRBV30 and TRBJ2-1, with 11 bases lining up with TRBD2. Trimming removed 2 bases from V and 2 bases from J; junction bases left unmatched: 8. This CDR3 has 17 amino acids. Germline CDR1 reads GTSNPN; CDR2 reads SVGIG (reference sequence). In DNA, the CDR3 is TGTGCCTGGAGTCAATCTAGCGGGAGGTCCCCCTACAATGAGCAGTTCTTC. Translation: CAWSQSSGRSPYNEQFF.

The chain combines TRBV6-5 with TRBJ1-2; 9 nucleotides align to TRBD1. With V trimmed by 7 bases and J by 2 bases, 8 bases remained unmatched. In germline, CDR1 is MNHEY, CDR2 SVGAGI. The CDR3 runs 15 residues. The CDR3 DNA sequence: TGTGCCAGCACAACAAGGGGGACAGGGAACTATGGCTACACCTTC. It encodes CASTTRGTGNYGYTF.

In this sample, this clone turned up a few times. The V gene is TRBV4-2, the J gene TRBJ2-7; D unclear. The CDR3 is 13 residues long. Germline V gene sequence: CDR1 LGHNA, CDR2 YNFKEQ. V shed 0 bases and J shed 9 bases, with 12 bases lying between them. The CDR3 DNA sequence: TGTGCCAGCAGCCAAGATCGAGGCACGGGGCAGTACTTC. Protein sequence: CASSQDRGTGQYF.

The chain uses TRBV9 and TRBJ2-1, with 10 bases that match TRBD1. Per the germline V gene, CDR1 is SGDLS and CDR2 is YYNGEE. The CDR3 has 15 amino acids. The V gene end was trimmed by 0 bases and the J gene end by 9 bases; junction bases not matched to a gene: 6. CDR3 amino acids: CASSVVGTGDAEQFF. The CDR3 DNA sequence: TGTGCCAGCAGCGTAGTAGGGACAGGGGACGCTGAGCAGTTCTTC.